The source of this T cell receptor (beta chain) is a study of beta chain features in type 1 diabetes (dated 2018 in TCRdb). Regarding the study in general: Mean age, gender distribution, total cell number and subset yield did not differ between patients and healthy donors. The study compared the TCRB repertoires of sorted circulating CD4+ T cell subsets in recently diagnosed type 1 diabetes patients with those in matched healthy donors. Regulatory and stem cell-like memory subsets were isolated from only 8 patients and roughly eight healthy donors, whereas naive and central memory subsets came from all 28 donors. Across all samples, approximately 100 million sorted cells were examined, and cell number per subset correlated strongly with RNA yield. Broad study findings and their caveats: Sequencing cDNA rather than genomic DNA could over-represent highly expressing activated cells, although activation and CD3 levels did not differ between groups. Naive, central memory and regulatory TCRB repertoires appeared to be more alike among patients than among healthy donors. A moderate but significant shortening of TCRB CDR3 length was observed in type 1 diabetes patients in all four CD4+ subsets. At VDJ recombination sites, type 1 diabetes patients had fewer insertions and more deleted nucleotides, which implies abnormalities in thymic rearrangement. Shorter templates might be favored by PCR, yet because patient and control samples were amplified and corrected together, any such skew would affect both groups equally. HLA sub-analyses involved small numbers of individuals, so any influence of HLA type on TCRB rearrangement remained unresolved.

From each donor, a single peripheral blood sample of about 110 mL on average was drawn into heparinised tubes. A BD FACSAria II and a panel including CD45RO, CCR7, CD25, CD127, CD95 and CD27 were used to sort naive, central memory, regulatory and stem cell-like memory CD4+ T cells. Every sorted population had a purity above 98%. PBMCs were isolated right away by Lymphoprep density gradient centrifugation and were stained directly, without culture. So that batch effects would be minimized, each experiment stained and sorted samples in pairs, pairing one healthy donor with one patient. A word on this clone: Its recognized antigen is unknown. Per-base qualities were not stored, and no clone one base away is much larger.

Relative to germline, V is 5 bases shorter and J is 1 base shorter, with 8 bases between their ends. Counted from cysteine to phenylalanine, this CDR3 has 13 amino acids. Of all the DNA, just the CDR3 is kept, 39 bases in frame from base 1. CDR1 SEHNR and CDR2 FQNEAQ were looked up in the germline V gene (reference sequence). All of the isolated RNA was reverse transcribed with the High Capacity cDNA Reverse Transcription Kit, so expressed TCRB transcripts were sequenced. Deep immunoSEQ sequencing was applied to naive, central memory and regulatory T cell samples, giving an average of roughly 3.5 million total reads per sample. After sorted cells were lysed in RLT buffer, RNA was extracted with DNase-treated RNeasy Micro or Mini kits, with the choice depending on cell number. To prevent cross-contamination, every cell subset was processed on its own, while patient and healthy donor samples were processed together. The immunoSEQ multiplex PCR was used to amplify TCRB sequences from cDNA, yielding 87-bp fragments that span the CDR3 region. The amplicons were sequenced using the Illumina HiSeq platform. As for the authors' bioinformatics: PCR bias was corrected computationally using synthetic template baselines, and reads within Hamming distance 2 were collapsed, with unmergeable singletons discarded. Reads were aligned to IMGT to assign V, D and J genes, CDR3 length, and insertions or deletions at six rearrangement sites. Clonotype counts were normalized to sorted cell number within each subset before computing true diversity and Gini coefficients with the tcR R package. The overlap coefficient, calculated on TCRB nucleotide sequences, was used to measure repertoire sharing. TCRdb obtained this table from immuneACCESS and retained in-frame rearrangements with V and J assigned. These tables miss some clones; where compared with another copy, unresolved V genes account for less than half of the shortfall, and the remainder is unexplained. The V and J calls and clone size come from that table; D and trimming were worked out from the DNA. For this sample there are hundreds of thousands of clones; around 15% appear just once. Roughly 7% of the sample belongs to the ten largest clones.

The source of this sequence is a man in his thirties or forties in good health. Sample: central memory CD4+ T cells from blood. Recombination linked TRBV7-9 to TRBJ1-1, with the D gene uncertain. CDR3 region: CASSPVQNTEAFF. The nucleotide sequence is TGTGCCAGCAGCCCGGTACAGAACACTGAAGCTTTCTTT. Extended through the reference TRBV7-9 and TRBJ1-1 proteins, this CDR3 yields the full variable domain: DTGVSQNPRHKITKRGQNVTFRCDPISEHNRLYWYRQTLGQGPEFLTYFQNEAQLEKSRLLSDRFSAERPKGSFSTLEIQRTEQGDSAMYLCASSPVQNTEAFFGQGTRLTVV.